The 23 T cell receptor beta chains reported below all come from one sample, sequenced in a study of T cell responses to AZD1222 COVID-19 vaccine. Using immunoSEQ multiplex PCR, the repertoire was profiled, and TCRdb retains in-frame clones only, with some absent. The sample includes under 150,000 clones, just under 95% of them seen just once. The specimen was peripheral blood, collected 28 days after the second AZD1222 dose. These receptors originate from an adult who received the AZD1222 COVID-19 vaccine.

The chain has TRBV15 and TRBJ2-7; D is unclear. The V gene's germline CDR1 is LNHNV and CDR2 YYDKDF (reference sequence). The CDR3 has 15 residues. The V gene lost 11 bases and the J gene lost 2 bases, with 22 bases spanning the gap. The CDR3 protein is CAPTLHSAAAYEQYF. In DNA form, the CDR3 reads TGTGCCCCAACGCTCCATTCGGCGGCAGCCTACGAGCAGTACTTC.

The chain employs TRBV12-3 or TRBV12-4 and TRBJ1-5, with 8 bases matching TRBD1. The CDR3 contains 13 residues. Losses at the gene ends were 8 bases for V and 5 bases for J; bases not matched to a gene: 5. CDR3 nucleotide sequence: TGTGCCAGCGGACAGGGAGAATATCAGCCCCAGCATTTT. It codes for CASGQGEYQPQHF.

The chain carries TRBV6-1 and TRBJ2-5; D unresolved. Deletions cut 0 bases from V and 7 bases from J, with 6 bases between. Germline V gene lookup returns CDR1 MNHNS and CDR2 SASEGT. The CDR3 is 12 amino acids. CDR3 loop: CASSEAPGTQYF. The CDR3, as DNA: TGTGCCAGCAGTGAAGCTCCAGGGACCCAGTACTTC.

V gene TRBV29-1 combines with J gene TRBJ2-2; TRBD1 matches at 9 bases. V gave up 2 bases and J gave up 6 bases; unmatched junction bases: 7. The germline V gene encodes CDR1 SQVTM and CDR2 ANQGSEA. CDR3 length: 15 amino acids. CDR3 amino acids: CSVETGTGWAGELFF. CDR3 DNA: TGCAGCGTTGAAACCGGGACAGGGTGGGCCGGGGAGCTGTTTTTT.

Here the CDR3 DNA reads TGTGCCAGCAGTTTACAGGGGAACACTGAAGCTTTCTTT. Protein: CASSLQGNTEAFF. The chain carries TRBV12-3 or TRBV12-4 and TRBJ1-1, with a possible D match to TRBD1 (5 bases). Trimming stripped 2 bases from V and 1 base from J, with 5 bases between. The CDR3 consists of 13 residues.

On this clone itself: Other DNA sequences from this sample encode an identical CDR3 as well. This chain links TRBV18 with TRBJ1-5; the D is unclear. Germline CDR1 is KGHSH and CDR2 is LQKENI. Trimming removed 6 bases from V and 7 bases from J, with 13 bases in between. CDR3 length: 13 amino acids. CDR3 region: CASSPGPNQPQHF. The CDR3 nucleotides are TGTGCCAGCTCGCCGGGCCCGAACCAGCCCCAGCATTTT.

This rearrangement joins TRBV19 to TRBJ2-6; D might be TRBD1 or TRBD2, each matching 5 bases. The V end was cut by 3 bases, the J end by 1 base, with 13 bases between. Germline CDR1 and CDR2: LNHDA and SQIVND (reference sequence). CDR3 length equals 17 residues. CDR3 residues: CASSILFWGSGANVLTF. The CDR3 DNA reads as TGTGCCAGTAGTATCCTGTTTTGGGGGTCTGGGGCCAACGTCCTGACTTTC.

The CDR3 sequence is CSAVGADYGYTF. The CDR3 region has the DNA TGCAGCGCCGTAGGGGCCGATTATGGCTACACCTTC. The chain recombines TRBV29-1 with TRBJ1-2; perhaps TRBD1 as D (5 bases). The V end was cut by 7 bases, the J end by 5 bases, with 14 bases between. The CDR3 consists of 12 residues. Germline V gene lookup returns CDR1 SQVTM and CDR2 ANQGSEA.

This chain connects TRBV19 to TRBJ1-3; D gene unclear. Trimming stripped 7 bases from V and 4 bases from J, with 23 bases between. The V gene's germline CDR1 is LNHDA and CDR2 SQIVND (reference sequence). The CDR3 sequence is 17 residues long. The CDR3 loop is CASTLDGGLDSGNTIYF. The DNA of the CDR3 is TGTGCCAGTACCCTTGACGGAGGGCTCGACTCCGGAAACACCATATATTTT.

The V call is TRBV7-2, the J call TRBJ2-1; 8 positions match TRBD1. The CDR3 has 15 residues. Germline trimming cut 2 bases from V and 6 bases from J; bases unmatched to any gene: 6. Germline V lookup: CDR1 SGHTA, CDR2 FQGNSA. This chain's CDR3 is CASSLPGQEFNEQFF. The CDR3 bases are TGTGCCAGCAGCTTACCGGGACAGGAATTCAATGAGCAGTTCTTC.

The rearrangement links TRBV12-3 or TRBV12-4 to TRBJ1-1; D is possibly TRBD1 (5 bases). The CDR3 has 13 amino acids. The V end was cut by 5 bases, the J end by 8 bases, with 15 bases between. CDR3 in DNA: TGTGCCAGCAGTCGCGACGGGGGGTACGAAGCTTTCTTT. It yields the protein CASSRDGGYEAFF.

The chain carries TRBV5-1 and TRBJ1-4; D possibly corresponds to TRBD1 (6 bases). This CDR3 is built from 15 residues. V dropped 4 bases and J dropped 6 bases, with 16 bases sitting between them. Per the germline V gene, CDR1 is SGHRS and CDR2 is YFSETQ. CDR3 in DNA: TGCGCCAGCAGCGTTACCGGGACAAGTTATGAAAAACTGTTTTTT. Residues: CASSVTGTSYEKLFF.

V and J are TRBV28 and TRBJ1-1; TRBD1 might be the D (5 bases). The V gene lost 6 bases and the J gene lost 10 bases, with 9 bases spanning the gap. The germline V gene has CDR1 MDHEN and CDR2 SYDVKM. The CDR3 sequence is 10 residues long. The CDR3 DNA is TGTGCCAGCAGAGGGACGCGAGCTTTCTTT. Its protein product is CASRGTRAFF.

The chain links TRBV18 to TRBJ2-7; 10 bases align to TRBD1. Germline values: CDR1 KGHSH, CDR2 LQKENI. This CDR3 is built from 15 residues. Trimming at V came to 5 bases and at J to 5 bases, leaving 9 bases not matched to a gene. CDR3 nucleotides: TGTGCCAGCTCAGCCTATGGGACAGGGGCCGACGAGCAGTACTTC. Residues: CASSAYGTGADEQYF.

The rearrangement uses TRBV7-9 and TRBJ2-7; 7 bases agree with TRBD1. After removal of 1 base from V and 3 bases from J, the junction contained 6 bases not matched to a gene. The CDR3 has 15 residues. The V gene's germline CDR1 is SEHNR and CDR2 FQNEAQ (reference sequence). The chain's CDR3 is CASSLGFQGDYEQYF. CDR3 coding DNA: TGTGCCAGCAGCTTAGGGTTCCAGGGGGACTACGAGCAGTACTTC.

V is TRBV2 and J is TRBJ2-7; no reliable D call. CDR1 and CDR2 (germline): SNHLY, FYNNEI. This CDR3 region has 17 residues. Deletions cut 8 bases from V and 2 bases from J, with 25 bases between. CDR3 sequence: CASRITVRPTLTYEQYF. CDR3 nucleotide sequence: TGTGCCAGCCGCATCACAGTCCGGCCCACATTAACCTACGAGCAGTACTTC.

The V gene is TRBV6-2 or TRBV6-3, the J gene TRBJ2-7; 12 bases are shared with TRBD1. The V and J ends lost 2 bases and 4 bases, in that order; junction bases with no gene match: 3. The CDR3 has 15 residues. CDR1 and CDR2 from the germline V gene are MNHEY and SVGEGT. For the CDR3, the DNA is TGTGCCAGCAGTTACCTGGGACAGGGGGCTTACGAGCAGTACTTC. This gives the protein CASSYLGQGAYEQYF.

The V and J genes are TRBV19 and TRBJ1-6, with D tentatively TRBD1 (6 bases). This CDR3 is 14 amino acids long. The germline V and J ends were trimmed by 6 bases and 7 bases, with 13 bases remaining between them. Germline V CDR1 and CDR2: LNHDA, SQIVND (reference sequence). The CDR3 is CASRATGRNSPLHF. CDR3 DNA sequence: TGTGCCAGTAGAGCAACAGGGAGAAATTCACCCCTCCACTTT. Using reference TRBV19 and TRBJ1-6 for the parts outside the CDR3, the full variable domain is DGGITQSPKYLFRKEGQNVTLSCEQNLNHDAMYWYRQDPGQGLRLIYYSQIVNDFQKGDIAEGYSVSREKKESFPLTVTSAQKNPTAFYLCASRATGRNSPLHFGNGTRLTVT.

The chain employs TRBV19 and TRBJ2-1, with TRBD2 matching 12 bases. From germline, CDR1 is LNHDA and CDR2 SQIVND (reference sequence). This CDR3 has 16 amino acids. V was pared by 5 bases and J by 7 bases, with 9 bases of the junction left unmatched. The CDR3 sequence: CASSWGPSGRGNEQFF. The CDR3 DNA follows: TGTGCCAGTAGTTGGGGGCCTAGCGGGAGGGGAAATGAGCAGTTCTTC.

This sequence joins TRBV6-4 and TRBJ2-4, with 10 bases aligning to TRBD1. The CDR3 extends over 13 amino acids. CDR1 and CDR2 from the germline V gene are MRHNA and SNTAGT. J gave up 8 bases and V 6 bases, and 4 bases lay outside the gene matches. CDR3 nucleotides: TGTGCCAGCAGCCGGGACAGGGGAGACATTCAGTACTTC. Amino acid sequence: CASSRDRGDIQYF.

The rearrangement uses TRBV7-9 and TRBJ2-7; D is possibly TRBD2 (6 bases). This CDR3 is 12 amino acids long. V gave up 1 base and J gave up 13 bases, with 14 bases separating them. Germline V CDR1 and CDR2: SEHNR, FQNEAQ (reference sequence). CDR3 sequence: CASSLDGGTAYF. The CDR3 DNA sequence: TGTGCCAGCAGCTTAGATGGGGGGACCGCTTACTTC. The whole variable domain, filled in from reference TRBV7-9 and TRBJ2-7, reads DTGVSQNPRHKITKRGQNVTFRCDPISEHNRLYWYRQTLGQGPEFLTYFQNEAQLEKSRLLSDRFSAERPKGSFSTLEIQRTEQGDSAMYLCASSLDGGTAYFGPGTRLTVT.

The V and J genes are TRBV30 and TRBJ1-2; 7 bases agree with TRBD1. Trimming cost V 4 bases and J 0 bases; bases outside gene matches: 11. The CDR3 is 16 amino acids. Germline CDR1 reads GTSNPN; CDR2 reads SVGIG (reference sequence). The CDR3 bases are TGTGCCTGGACCCGGACAGGAGAGACTTCTAACTATGGCTACACCTTC. Translating it yields CAWTRTGETSNYGYTF.

This chain connects TRBV18 to TRBJ1-1; possible D gene TRBD1, 6 bases. Trimming removed 3 bases at V and 0 bases at J, with 14 bases between. CDR1 and CDR2 (germline): KGHSH, LQKENI. This CDR3 comprises 16 residues. CDR3 sequence: CASSPQGQFMNTEAFF. DNA for the CDR3: TGTGCCAGCTCACCCCAAGGACAGTTCATGAACACTGAAGCTTTCTTT.